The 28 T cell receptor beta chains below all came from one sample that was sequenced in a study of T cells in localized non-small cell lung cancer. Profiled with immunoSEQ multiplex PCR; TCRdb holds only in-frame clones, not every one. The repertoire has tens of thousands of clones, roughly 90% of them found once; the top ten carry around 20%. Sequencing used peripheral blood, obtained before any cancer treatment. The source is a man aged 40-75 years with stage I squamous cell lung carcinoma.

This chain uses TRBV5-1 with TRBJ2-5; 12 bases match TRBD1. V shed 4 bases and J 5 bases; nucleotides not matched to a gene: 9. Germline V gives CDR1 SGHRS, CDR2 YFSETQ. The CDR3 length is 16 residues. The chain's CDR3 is CASSTGTGGLMETQYF. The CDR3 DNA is TGCGCCAGCAGCACCGGGACAGGGGGCCTCATGGAGACCCAGTACTTC.

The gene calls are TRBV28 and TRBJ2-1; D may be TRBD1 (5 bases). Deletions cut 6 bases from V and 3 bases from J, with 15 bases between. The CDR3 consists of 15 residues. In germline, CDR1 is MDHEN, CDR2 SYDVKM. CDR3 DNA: TGTGCCAGCAGGGACGTAGGGGTCCTCTACAATGAGCAGTTCTTC. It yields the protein CASRDVGVLYNEQFF.

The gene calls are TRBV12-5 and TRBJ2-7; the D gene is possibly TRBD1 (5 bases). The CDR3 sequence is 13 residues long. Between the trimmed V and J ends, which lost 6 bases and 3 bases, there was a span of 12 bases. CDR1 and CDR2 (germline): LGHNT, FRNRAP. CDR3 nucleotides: TGTGCTAGTGGCGATGACACAGGCTACGAGCAGTACTTC. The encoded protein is CASGDDTGYEQYF.

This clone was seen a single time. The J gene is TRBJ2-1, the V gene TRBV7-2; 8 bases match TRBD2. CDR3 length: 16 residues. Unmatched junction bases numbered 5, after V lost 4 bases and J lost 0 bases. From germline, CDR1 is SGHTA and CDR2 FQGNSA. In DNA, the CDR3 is TGTGCCAGCAGCTGGAGCGGGAGACGCTCCTACAATGAGCAGTTCTTC. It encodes CASSWSGRRSYNEQFF. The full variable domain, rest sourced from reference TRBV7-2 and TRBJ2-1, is GAGVSQSPSNKVTEKGKDVELRCDPISGHTALYWYRQSLGQGLEFLIYFQGNSAPDKSGLPSDRFSAERTGGSVSTLTIQRTQQEDSAVYLCASSWSGRRSYNEQFFGPGTRLTVL.

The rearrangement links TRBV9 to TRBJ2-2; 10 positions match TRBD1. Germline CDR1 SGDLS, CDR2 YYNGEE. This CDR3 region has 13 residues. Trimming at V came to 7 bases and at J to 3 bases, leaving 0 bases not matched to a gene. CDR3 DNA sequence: TGTGCCAGCGGACAGGGGGACACCGGGGAGCTGTTTTTT. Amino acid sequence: CASGQGDTGELFF.

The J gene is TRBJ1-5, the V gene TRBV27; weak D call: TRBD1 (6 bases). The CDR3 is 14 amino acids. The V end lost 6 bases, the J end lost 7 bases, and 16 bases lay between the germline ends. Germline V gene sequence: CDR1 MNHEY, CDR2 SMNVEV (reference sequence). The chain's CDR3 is CASSTGGAGQPQHF. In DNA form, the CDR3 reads TGTGCCAGCAGCACTGGGGGGGCCGGGCAGCCCCAGCATTTT.

The CDR3 region has the DNA TGTGCCAGCAGCTTAAACGGCCCTGGCACAGATACGCAGTATTTT. The encoded protein is CASSLNGPGTDTQYF. This chain connects TRBV7-2 to TRBJ2-3; no reliable D call. The CDR3 consists of 15 residues. Trimming cost V 2 bases and J 1 base, with 10 bases left between them. Germline CDR1 SGHTA, CDR2 FQGNSA.

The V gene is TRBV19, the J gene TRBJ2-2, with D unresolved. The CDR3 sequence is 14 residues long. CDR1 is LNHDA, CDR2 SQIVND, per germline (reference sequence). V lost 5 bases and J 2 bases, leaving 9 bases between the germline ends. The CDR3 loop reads CASSVSANTGELFF. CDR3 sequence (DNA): TGTGCCAGTAGTGTCAGCGCCAACACCGGGGAGCTGTTTTTT.

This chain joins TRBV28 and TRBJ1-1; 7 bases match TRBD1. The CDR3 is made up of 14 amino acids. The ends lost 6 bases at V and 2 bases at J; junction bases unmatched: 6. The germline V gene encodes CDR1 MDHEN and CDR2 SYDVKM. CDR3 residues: CASRARQGNTEAFF. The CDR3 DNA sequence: TGTGCCAGCAGAGCCCGACAGGGAAACACTGAAGCTTTCTTT.

CDR3 DNA sequence: TGTGCCAGCAGCCCCACGACAGGGGATGAGAATTCACCCCTCCACTTT. Translated, it gives CASSPTTGDENSPLHF. The chain couples TRBV4-2 to TRBJ1-6; 8 nucleotides line up with TRBD1. Germline trimming cut 4 bases from V and 7 bases from J; bases unmatched to any gene: 9. The CDR3 runs to 16 residues. Germline CDR1 LGHNA, CDR2 YNFKEQ.

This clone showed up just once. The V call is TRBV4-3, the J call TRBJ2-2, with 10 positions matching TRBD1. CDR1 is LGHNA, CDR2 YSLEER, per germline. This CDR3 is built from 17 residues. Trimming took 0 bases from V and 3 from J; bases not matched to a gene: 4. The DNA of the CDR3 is TGCGCCAGCAGCCAAGATCCCGGGACAGGGGACACCGGGGAGCTGTTTTTT. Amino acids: CASSQDPGTGDTGELFF.

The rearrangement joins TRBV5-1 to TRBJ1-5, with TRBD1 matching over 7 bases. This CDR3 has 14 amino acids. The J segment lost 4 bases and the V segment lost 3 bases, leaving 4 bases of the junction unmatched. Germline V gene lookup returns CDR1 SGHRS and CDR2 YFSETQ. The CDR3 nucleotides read TGCGCCAGCAGCTGGGCAGGGGGGAATCAGCCCCAGCATTTT. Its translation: CASSWAGGNQPQHF.

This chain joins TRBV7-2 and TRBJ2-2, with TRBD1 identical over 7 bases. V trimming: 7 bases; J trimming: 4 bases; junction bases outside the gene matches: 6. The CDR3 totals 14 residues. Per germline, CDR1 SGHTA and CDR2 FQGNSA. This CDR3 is CASTRDRFTGELFF. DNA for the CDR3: TGTGCCAGCACCCGGGACAGATTCACCGGGGAGCTGTTTTTT.

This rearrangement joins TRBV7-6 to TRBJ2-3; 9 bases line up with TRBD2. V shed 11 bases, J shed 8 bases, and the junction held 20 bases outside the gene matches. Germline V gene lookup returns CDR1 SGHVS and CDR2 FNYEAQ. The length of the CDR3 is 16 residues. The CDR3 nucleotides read TGTGCCGGGGAGTGGCGGGAGGGGCCCCCCCAGGGTACGCAGTATTTT. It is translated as CAGEWREGPPQGTQYF.

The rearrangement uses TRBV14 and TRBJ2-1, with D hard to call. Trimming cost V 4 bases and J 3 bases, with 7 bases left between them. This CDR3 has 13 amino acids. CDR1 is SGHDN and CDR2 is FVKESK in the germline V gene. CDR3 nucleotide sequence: TGTGCCAGCAGCCTCGGGCTCTACAATGAGCAGTTCTTC. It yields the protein CASSLGLYNEQFF.

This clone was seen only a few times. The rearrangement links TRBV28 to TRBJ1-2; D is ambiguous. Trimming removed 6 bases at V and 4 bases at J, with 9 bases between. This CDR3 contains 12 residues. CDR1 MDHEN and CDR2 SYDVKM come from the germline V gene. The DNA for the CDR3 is TGTGCCAGCAGACAACTGATCTATGGCTACACCTTC. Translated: CASRQLIYGYTF.

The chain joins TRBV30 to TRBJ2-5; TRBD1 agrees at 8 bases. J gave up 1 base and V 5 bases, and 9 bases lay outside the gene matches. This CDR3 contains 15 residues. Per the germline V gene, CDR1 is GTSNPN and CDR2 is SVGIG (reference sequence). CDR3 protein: CAWGEQGGFQETQYF. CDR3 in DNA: TGTGCCTGGGGGGAACAGGGGGGTTTCCAAGAGACCCAGTACTTC.

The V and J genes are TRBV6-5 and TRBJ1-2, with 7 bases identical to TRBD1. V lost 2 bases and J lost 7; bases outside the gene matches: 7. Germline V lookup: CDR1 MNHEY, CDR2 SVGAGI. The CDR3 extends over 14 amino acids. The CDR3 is CASSYADREGGYTF. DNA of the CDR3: TGTGCCAGCAGTTACGCCGACAGGGAGGGTGGCTACACCTTC.

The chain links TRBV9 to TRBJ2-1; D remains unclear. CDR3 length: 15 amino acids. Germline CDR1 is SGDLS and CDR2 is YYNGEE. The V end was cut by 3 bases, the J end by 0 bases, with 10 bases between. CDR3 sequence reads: CASSDGRSSYNEQFF. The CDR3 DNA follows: TGTGCCAGCAGCGATGGGCGGAGCTCCTACAATGAGCAGTTCTTC.

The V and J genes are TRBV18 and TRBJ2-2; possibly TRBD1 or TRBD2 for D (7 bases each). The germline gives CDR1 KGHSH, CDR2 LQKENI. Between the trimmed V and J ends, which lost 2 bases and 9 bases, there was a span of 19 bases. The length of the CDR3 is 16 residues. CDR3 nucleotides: TGTGCCAGCTCACCATCCCAGCGGGACAGAGATCGGGAGCTGTTTTTT. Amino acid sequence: CASSPSQRDRDRELFF.

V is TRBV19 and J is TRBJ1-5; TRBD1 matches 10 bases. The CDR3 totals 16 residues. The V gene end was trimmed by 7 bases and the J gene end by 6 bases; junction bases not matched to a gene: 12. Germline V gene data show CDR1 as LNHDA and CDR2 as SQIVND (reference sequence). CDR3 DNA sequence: TGTGCCAGTACCCTAACTCGACAGGGGGCGGCTCAGCCCCAGCATTTT. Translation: CASTLTRQGAAQPQHF.

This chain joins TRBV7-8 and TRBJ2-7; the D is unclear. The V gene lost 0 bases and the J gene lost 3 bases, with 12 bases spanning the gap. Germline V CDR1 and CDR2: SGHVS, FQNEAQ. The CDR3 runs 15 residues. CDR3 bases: TGTGCCAGCAGCTTAGCGCCCGCGGACCACTACGAGCAGTACTTC. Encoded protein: CASSLAPADHYEQYF.

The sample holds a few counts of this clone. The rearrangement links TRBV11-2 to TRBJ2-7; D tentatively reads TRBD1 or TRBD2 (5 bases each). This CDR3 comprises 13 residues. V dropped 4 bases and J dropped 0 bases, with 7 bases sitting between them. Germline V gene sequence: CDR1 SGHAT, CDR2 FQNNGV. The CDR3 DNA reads TGTGCCAGCAGCTCCGGGGCCTCCTACGAGCAGTACTTC. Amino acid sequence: CASSSGASYEQYF.

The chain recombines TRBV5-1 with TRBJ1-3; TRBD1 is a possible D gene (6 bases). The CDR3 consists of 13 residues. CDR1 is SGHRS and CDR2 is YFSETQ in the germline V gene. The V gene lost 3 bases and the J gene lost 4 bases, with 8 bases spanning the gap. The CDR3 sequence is CASSSGTGNTIYF. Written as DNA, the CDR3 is TGCGCCAGCAGCTCCGGGACAGGAAACACCATATATTTT.

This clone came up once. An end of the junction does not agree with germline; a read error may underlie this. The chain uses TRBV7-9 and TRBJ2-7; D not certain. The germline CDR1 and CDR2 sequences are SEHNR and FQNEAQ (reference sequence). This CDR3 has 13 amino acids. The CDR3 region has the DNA TGTGCCAGCAGCCTAAGTCCCTCCCACGAGCAGTACTTC. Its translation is CASSLSPSHEQYF.

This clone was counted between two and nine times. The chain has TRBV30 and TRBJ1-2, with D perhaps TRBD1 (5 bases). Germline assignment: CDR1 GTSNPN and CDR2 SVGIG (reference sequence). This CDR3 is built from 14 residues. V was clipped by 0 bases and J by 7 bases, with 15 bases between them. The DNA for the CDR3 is TGTGCCTGGAGTGTAGGAGGGGATGCGGGTGGCTACACCTTC. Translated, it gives CAWSVGGDAGGYTF. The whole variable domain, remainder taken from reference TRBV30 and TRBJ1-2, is SQTIHQWPATLVQPVGSPLSLECTVEGTSNPNLYWYRQAAGRGLQLLFYSVGIGQISSEVPQNLSASRPQDRQFILSSKKLLLSDSGFYLCAWSVGGDAGGYTFGSGTRLTVV.

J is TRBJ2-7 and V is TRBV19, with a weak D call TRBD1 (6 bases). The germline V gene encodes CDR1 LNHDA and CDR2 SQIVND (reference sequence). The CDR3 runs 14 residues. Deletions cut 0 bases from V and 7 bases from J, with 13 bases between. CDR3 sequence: CASSIEGGRGEQYF. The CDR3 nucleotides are TGTGCCAGTAGTATAGAAGGGGGAAGAGGTGAGCAGTACTTC.

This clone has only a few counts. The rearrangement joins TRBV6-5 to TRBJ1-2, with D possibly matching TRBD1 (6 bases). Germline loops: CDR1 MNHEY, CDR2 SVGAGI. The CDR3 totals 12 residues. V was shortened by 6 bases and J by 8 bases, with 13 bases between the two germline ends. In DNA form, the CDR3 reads TGTGCCAGCAGGCCGGGGGGGCACGGCTACACCTTC. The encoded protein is CASRPGGHGYTF.